This TCR beta chain was identified during a study of read filtering for tumor transcriptome and immune sequencing. Overall study context: Revised staging placed eight or nine patients in R-ISS I, roughly 16 in II, more than five in III. TCR-mapped reads were about 4.05 to 11 million with IR-seq versus roughly 85 to 1,400 with RNA-seq. Study conclusions and caveats: The sorted CD138-negative fraction was a mixed bone marrow immune population, not purified T cells. Compared with RNA-seq, IR-seq gave much higher clonotype depth and reliability.

Comments on this clonotype: Its specificity is unknown. This may arise from a read error, as a much more abundant clone is one base away.

This library used 300 to 500 ng RNA and molecular barcoded adaptors spanning alpha/delta and beta/gamma chains. TCRdb re-called the reads through MiXCR, storing one row per CDR3 protein. The data show around 65,000 distinct CDR3 sequences, around 21% seen once. The length of the CDR3 is 15 residues. CDR1 is MDHEN, CDR2 SYDVKM, per germline. The sample consisted of a population of CD138-negative cells sorted from bone marrow. The receptor's source is a donor over 35 with multiple myeloma. This rearrangement joins TRBV28 to TRBJ2-2, with 7 bases identical to TRBD2. The CDR3 DNA reads as TGTGCCAGCAGTTTACCCCCAGGGCAGGGCGGGGGGCTGTTTTTT. As protein: CASSLPPGQGGGLFF.